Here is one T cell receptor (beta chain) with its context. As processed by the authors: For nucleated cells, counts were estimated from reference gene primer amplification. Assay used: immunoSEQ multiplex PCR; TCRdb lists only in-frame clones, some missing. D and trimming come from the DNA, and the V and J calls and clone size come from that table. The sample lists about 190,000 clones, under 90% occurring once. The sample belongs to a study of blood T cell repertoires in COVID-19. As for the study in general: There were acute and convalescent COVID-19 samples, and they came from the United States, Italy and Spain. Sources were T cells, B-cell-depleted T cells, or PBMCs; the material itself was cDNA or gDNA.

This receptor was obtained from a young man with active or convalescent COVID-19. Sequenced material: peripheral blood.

The DNA for the CDR3 is TGCGCCAGCAGTGAAGGTCAGGGGTCTGAAAAACTGTTTTTT. It encodes CASSEGQGSEKLFF. The rearrangement joins TRBV10-2 to TRBJ1-4, with D possibly TRBD1 on 6 matching bases. This CDR3 is built from 14 residues. Germline assignment: CDR1 WSHSY and CDR2 SAAADI. The V end lost 3 bases, the J end lost 7 bases, and 12 bases lay between the germline ends.